This is a list of T cell receptor beta chains from one sample in a study of cytomegalovirus exposure and HLA in healthy donors. The method was immunoSEQ multiplex PCR; TCRdb's version includes in-frame clones alone and lacks a portion of them. The data show over 150,000 clones, roughly 79% seen once. Input material: PBMCs. These receptor sequences come from a male donor in good health and CMV-seropositive. CDR3s include the opening cysteine and the closing phenylalanine or tryptophan.

>TRBV29-1|14|TRBJ1-5
CSAKGGNSNQPQHF
>TRBV6-5|15|TRBJ2-5
CASSYGGGGKKTQYF
>TRBV18|15|TRBJ2-3
CASSPAGTSTDTQYF
>TRBV19|16|TRBJ1-5
CASSIRVNRDAQPQHF
>TRBV29-1|11|TRBJ1-2
CSVGQGGDYTF
>TRBV5-5|12|TRBJ1-1
CASSLAHSEAFF
>TRBV2|12|TRBJ1-2
CASAQSNYGYTF
>TRBV7-9|15|TRBJ1-2
CASSLQEVQNYGYTF
>TRBV29-1|12|TRBJ1-1
CSVGQKVAEAFF
>TRBV25-1|15|TRBJ1-1
CASSDLRGPNTEAFF
>TRBV4-1|18|TRBJ2-5
CASSQRGTSGGGQETQYF
>TRBV6-1|14|TRBJ1-1
CASRQTGAGTEAFF
>TRBV2|14|TRBJ1-2
CASSRAGPRYGYTF
>TRBV6-1|14|TRBJ2-2
CARDLTRESGELFF
>TRBV2|15|TRBJ2-3
CASSEPGIVTLPQYF
>TRBV5-6|12|TRBJ2-1
CASSPTGGEQFF